The clone carrying this T cell receptor (beta chain) was detected once. This sample was included in a study of control samples from healthy donors and cancer patients. The CDR3 consists of 14 residues. Trimming cost V 6 bases and J 4 bases, with 10 bases left between them. Germline V gene sequence: CDR1 SGHAT, CDR2 FQNNGV. Only in-frame clones appear in the TCRdb table, and some are missing; sequencing was by immunoSEQ multiplex PCR. The repertoire holds 150,000 to 180,000 clones, with roughly 94% as singletons. The rearrangement joins TRBV11-2 to TRBJ1-6; D uncertain. What was sequenced was blood. The receptor was isolated from a middle-aged man in good health. CDR3 sequence (DNA): TGTGCCAGCAGTCCGGGTGATTATAATTCACCCCTCCACTTT. This translates into CASSPGDYNSPLHF.